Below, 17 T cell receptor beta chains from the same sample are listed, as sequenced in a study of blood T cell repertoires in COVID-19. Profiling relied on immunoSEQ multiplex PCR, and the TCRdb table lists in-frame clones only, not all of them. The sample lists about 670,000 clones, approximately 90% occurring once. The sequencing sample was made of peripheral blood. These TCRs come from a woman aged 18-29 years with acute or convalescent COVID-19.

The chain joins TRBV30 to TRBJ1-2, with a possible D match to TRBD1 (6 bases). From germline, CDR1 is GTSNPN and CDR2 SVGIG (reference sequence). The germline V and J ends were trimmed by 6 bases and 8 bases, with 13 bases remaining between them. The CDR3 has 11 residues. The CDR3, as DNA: TGTGCCTGTGGACAGCTGGGAGGCTACACCTTC. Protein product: CACGQLGGYTF.

The CDR3 loop is CASRQGATEAFF. The CDR3 coding sequence is TGTGCCAGTAGACAGGGGGCCACTGAAGCTTTCTTT. This chain connects TRBV19 to TRBJ1-1; 9 bases fit TRBD1. V shed 6 bases, J shed 4 bases, and the junction held 0 bases outside the gene matches. This CDR3 contains 12 residues. The germline V gene encodes CDR1 LNHDA and CDR2 SQIVND (reference sequence).

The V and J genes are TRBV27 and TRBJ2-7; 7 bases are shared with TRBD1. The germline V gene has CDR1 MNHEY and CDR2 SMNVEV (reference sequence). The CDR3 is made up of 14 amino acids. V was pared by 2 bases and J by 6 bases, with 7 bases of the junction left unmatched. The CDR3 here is CASSLGTEVLEQYF. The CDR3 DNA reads TGTGCCAGCAGTTTAGGGACAGAGGTACTCGAGCAGTACTTC.

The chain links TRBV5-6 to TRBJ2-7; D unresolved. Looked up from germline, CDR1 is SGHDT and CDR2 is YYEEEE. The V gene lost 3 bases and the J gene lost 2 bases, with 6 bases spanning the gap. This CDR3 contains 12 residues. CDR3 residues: CASSWSTYEQYF. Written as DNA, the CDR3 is TGTGCCAGCAGCTGGAGTACCTACGAGCAGTACTTC.

The CDR3 here is CAINQGKEQYF. The CDR3, as DNA: TGTGCCATCAATCAGGGGAAAGAGCAGTACTTC. This chain links TRBV10-3 with TRBJ2-7; tentative D call: TRBD1 (6 bases). Looked up from germline, CDR1 is ENHRY and CDR2 is SYGVKD. V shed 7 bases and J shed 7 bases, with 11 bases lying between them. This CDR3 is 11 amino acids long.

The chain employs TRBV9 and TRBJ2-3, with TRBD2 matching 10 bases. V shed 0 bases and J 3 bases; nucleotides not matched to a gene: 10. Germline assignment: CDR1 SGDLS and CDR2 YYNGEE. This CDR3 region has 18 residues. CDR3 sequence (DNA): TGTGCCAGCAGCGTAGCTCGGGGTAGCGGGGGGCTTACAGATACGCAGTATTTT. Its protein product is CASSVARGSGGLTDTQYF.

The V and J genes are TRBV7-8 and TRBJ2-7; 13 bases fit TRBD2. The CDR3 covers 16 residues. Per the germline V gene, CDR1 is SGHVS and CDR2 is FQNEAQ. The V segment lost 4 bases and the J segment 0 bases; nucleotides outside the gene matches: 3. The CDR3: CASSSGLAGASYEQYF. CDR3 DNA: TGTGCCAGCAGCTCAGGACTAGCGGGGGCCTCCTACGAGCAGTACTTC.

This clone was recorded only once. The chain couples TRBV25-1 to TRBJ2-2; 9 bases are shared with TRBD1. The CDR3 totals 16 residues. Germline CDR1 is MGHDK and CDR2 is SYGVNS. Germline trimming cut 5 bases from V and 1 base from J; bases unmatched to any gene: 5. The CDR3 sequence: CASSSGQGLNTGELFF. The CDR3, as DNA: TGTGCCAGCAGTTCCGGACAGGGGCTGAACACCGGGGAGCTGTTTTTT.

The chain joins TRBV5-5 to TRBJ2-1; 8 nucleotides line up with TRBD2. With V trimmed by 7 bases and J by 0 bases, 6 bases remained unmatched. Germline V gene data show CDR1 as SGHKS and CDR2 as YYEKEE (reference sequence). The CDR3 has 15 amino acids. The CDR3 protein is CASDTGTSSYNEQFF. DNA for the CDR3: TGTGCCAGCGATACAGGGACTAGCTCCTACAATGAGCAGTTCTTC.

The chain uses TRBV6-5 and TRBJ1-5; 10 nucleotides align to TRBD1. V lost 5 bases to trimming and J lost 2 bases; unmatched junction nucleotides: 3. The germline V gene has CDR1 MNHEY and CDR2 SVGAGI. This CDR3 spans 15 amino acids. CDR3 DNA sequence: TGTGCCAGCAGTCGAGGACAGGGGGGCAATCAGCCCCAGCATTTT. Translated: CASSRGQGGNQPQHF.

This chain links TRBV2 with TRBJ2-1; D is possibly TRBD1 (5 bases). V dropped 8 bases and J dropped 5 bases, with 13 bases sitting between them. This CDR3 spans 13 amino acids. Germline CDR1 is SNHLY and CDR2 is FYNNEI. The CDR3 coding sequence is TGTGCCAGCGGTAAGGGGATCAACAATGAGCAGTTCTTC. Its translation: CASGKGINNEQFF.

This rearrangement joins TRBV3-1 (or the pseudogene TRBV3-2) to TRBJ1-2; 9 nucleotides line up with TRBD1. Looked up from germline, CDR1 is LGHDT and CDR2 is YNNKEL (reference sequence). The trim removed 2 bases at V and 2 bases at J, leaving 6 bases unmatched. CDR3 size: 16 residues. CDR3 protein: CASSQRTGADNYGYTF. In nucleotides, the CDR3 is TGTGCCAGCAGCCAACGGACAGGGGCCGACAACTATGGCTACACCTTC.

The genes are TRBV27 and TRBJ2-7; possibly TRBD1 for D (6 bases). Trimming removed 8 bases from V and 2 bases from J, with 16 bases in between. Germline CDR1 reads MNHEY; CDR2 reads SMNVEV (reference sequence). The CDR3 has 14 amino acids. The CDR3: CASRPGQVTYEQYF. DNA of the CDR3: TGTGCCAGCCGTCCGGGACAAGTCACCTACGAGCAGTACTTC.

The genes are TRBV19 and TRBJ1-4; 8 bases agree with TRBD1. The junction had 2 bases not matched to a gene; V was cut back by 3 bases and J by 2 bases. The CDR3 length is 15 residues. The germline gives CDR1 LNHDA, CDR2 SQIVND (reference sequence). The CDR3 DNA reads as TGTGCCAGTAGTATCAGACAGGGGACTAATGAAAAACTGTTTTTT. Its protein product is CASSIRQGTNEKLFF.

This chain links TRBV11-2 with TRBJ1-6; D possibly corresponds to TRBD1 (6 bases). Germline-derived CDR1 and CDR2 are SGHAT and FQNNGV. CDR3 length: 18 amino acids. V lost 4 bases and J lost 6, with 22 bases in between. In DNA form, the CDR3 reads TGTGCCAGCAGCTATAAACCCGTGGCAGGGGCCCTTAATTCACCCCTCCACTTT. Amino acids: CASSYKPVAGALNSPLHF.

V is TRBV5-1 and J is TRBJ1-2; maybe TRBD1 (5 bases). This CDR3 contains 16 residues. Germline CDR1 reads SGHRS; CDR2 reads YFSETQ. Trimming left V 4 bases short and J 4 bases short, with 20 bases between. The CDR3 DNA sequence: TGCGCCAGCAGCAATGTTCCTTATGACAGCCGCTATGGCTACACCTTC. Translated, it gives CASSNVPYDSRYGYTF.

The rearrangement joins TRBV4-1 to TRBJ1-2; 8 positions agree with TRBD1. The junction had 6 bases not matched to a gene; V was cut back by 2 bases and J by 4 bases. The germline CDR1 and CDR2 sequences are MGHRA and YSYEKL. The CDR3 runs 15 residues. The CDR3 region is CASSQWQGAVYGYTF. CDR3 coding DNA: TGCGCCAGCAGCCAATGGCAGGGGGCGGTCTATGGCTACACCTTC.